The 8 T cell receptor beta chains given below trace back to one sample, sequenced in a study of shared clonotypes between healthy human individuals. Measured with immunoSEQ multiplex PCR; TCRdb has only the in-frame clones, and not every one. Among 170,000 or so clones listed, approximately 61% were seen once. The sequenced sample was memory CD4+ T cells sorted from blood. Subset denoted: CD45RA-negative fraction. Receptors were obtained from a man in his thirties or forties in good health.

The V and J genes are TRBV5-1 and TRBJ2-2; D gene unclear. V was cut by 0 bases and J by 1 base, with 7 bases left in between. The CDR3 runs to 15 residues. The germline CDR1 and CDR2 sequences are SGHRS and YFSETQ. CDR3 nucleotides: TGCGCCAGCAGCTTGGGAGGTGTGAACACCGGGGAGCTGTTTTTT. Protein: CASSLGGVNTGELFF.

There are a few counts of this clone. Written as DNA, the CDR3 is TGTGCCAGCAGTGCCAGGGGGGTGAACACTGAAGCTTTCTTT. Translating gives CASSARGVNTEAFF. The gene calls are TRBV2 and TRBJ1-1; 7 nucleotides match TRBD1. J gave up 0 bases and V 4 bases, and 2 bases lay outside the gene matches. CDR3 length: 14 residues. CDR1 and CDR2 from the germline V gene are SNHLY and FYNNEI.

The chain links TRBV9 to TRBJ1-4, with D possibly being TRBD1 (6 bases). This CDR3 contains 16 residues. Germline assignment: CDR1 SGDLS and CDR2 YYNGEE. The V and J ends lost 3 bases and 2 bases respectively, with 14 bases between them. The CDR3 DNA reads as TGTGCCAGCAGCGCGAGAAGGGGGGCCACTAATGAAAAACTGTTTTTT. Protein product: CASSARRGATNEKLFF.

This rearrangement joins TRBV10-3 to TRBJ2-7; D is unclear. The length of the CDR3 is 11 residues. Trimming removed 4 bases at V and 3 bases at J, with 4 bases between. Germline V gives CDR1 ENHRY, CDR2 SYGVKD. The CDR3 DNA reads TGTGCCATCAGTGGAAACTACGAGCAGTACTTC. Translating gives CAISGNYEQYF.

The J gene is TRBJ2-3, the V gene TRBV9, with 10 bases aligning to TRBD2. The germline V gene encodes CDR1 SGDLS and CDR2 YYNGEE. The J segment lost 3 bases and the V segment lost 0 bases, leaving 4 bases of the junction unmatched. The CDR3 has 16 amino acids. The CDR3 nucleotides are TGTGCCAGCAGCGTAGGGTCTAGCGGGAGTACAGATACGCAGTATTTT. It encodes CASSVGSSGSTDTQYF.

On this clone: Within the sample, other DNA sequences also encode this same CDR3. V is TRBV29-1 and J is TRBJ2-7; D possibly corresponds to TRBD1 (6 bases). From germline, CDR1 is SQVTM and CDR2 ANQGSEA. This CDR3 region has 12 residues. With 7 bases removed from V and 1 base from J, the gap between germline ends came to 11 bases. CDR3 residues: CSGGLGSYEQYF. In DNA form, the CDR3 reads TGCAGCGGGGGGCTAGGTTCCTACGAGCAGTACTTC.

The chain has TRBV5-1 and TRBJ2-7; D unresolved. Germline CDR1 is SGHRS and CDR2 is YFSETQ. The CDR3 sequence is 15 residues long. Trimming cost V 0 bases and J 0 bases, with 10 bases left between them. In nucleotides, the CDR3 is TGCGCCAGCAGCTTGGTCCATATCCCCTCCTACGAGCAGTACTTC. It is translated as CASSLVHIPSYEQYF.

In this sample, this clone turned up many times. The rearrangement links TRBV7-2 to TRBJ1-3; TRBD1 aligns across 7 bases. V was pared by 5 bases and J by 3 bases, with 7 bases of the junction left unmatched. The CDR3 length is 15 residues. Germline V gene data show CDR1 as SGHTA and CDR2 as FQGNSA. The CDR3 loop is CASSISTGVGNTIYF. The CDR3 DNA reads TGTGCCAGCAGCATATCCACAGGGGTTGGAAACACCATATATTTT.